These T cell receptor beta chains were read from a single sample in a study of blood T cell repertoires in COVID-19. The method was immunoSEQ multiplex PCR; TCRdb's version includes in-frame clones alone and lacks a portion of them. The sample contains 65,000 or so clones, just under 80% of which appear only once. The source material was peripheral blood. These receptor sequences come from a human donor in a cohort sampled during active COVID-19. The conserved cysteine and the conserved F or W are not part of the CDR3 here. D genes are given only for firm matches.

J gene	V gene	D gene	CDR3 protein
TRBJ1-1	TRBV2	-	ASSVEQDRNTEAF
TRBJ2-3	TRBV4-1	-	ASRGIGGTTDTQY
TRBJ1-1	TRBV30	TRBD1	AWGWDRVTEAF
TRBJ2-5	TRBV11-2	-	ASSLALGQHETQY
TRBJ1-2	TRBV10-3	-	AISDGVPPNYGYT
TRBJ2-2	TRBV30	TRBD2	AWRPYRTSGSLSGELF
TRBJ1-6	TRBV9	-	ASSAHREVANSPLH
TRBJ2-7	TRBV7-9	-	ASSAGVFPYEQY
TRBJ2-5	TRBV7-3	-	ASSQGVNPGETQY
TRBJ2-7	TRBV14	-	ASSQYTGLNYEQY
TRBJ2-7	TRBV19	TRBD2	ASSGGTSGSYEQY
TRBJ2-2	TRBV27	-	ASSLSRGSGELF
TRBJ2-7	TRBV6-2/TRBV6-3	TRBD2	ASSYGLAGETSSYEQY
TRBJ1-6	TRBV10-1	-	ASSWTGNSPLH
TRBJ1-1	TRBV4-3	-	ASSPSYVRGTEAF
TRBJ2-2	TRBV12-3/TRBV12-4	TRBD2	ASILGEGGELF
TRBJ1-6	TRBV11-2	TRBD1	ASSLTRDSSPLH
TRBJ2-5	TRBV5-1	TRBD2	ASSLGQLAGGQETQY
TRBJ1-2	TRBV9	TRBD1	ASSGGTASLNYGYT
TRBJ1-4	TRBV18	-	ASSPFRGADEKLF
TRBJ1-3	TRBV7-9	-	ASRGEFGSSGNTIY
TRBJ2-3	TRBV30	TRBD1	AWSAGDRVTDTQY
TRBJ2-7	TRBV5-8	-	ASSWSSGLASYEQY
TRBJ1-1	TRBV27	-	ASSLSSMNTEAF
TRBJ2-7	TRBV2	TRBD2	ASKASGDEQY
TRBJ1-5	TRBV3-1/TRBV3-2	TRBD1	ASSRQGGQPQH
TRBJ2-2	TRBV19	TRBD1	ASMSRGTTGELF
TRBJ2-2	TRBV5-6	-	ASSSTGASGAGELF
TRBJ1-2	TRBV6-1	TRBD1	ASSESGGYGYT
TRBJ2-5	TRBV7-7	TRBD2	ASSYPPFSGSSQETQY
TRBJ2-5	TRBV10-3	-	AISERGGQETQY
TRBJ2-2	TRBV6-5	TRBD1	ASSYNDRGYTGELF
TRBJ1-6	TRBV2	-	ASSAQRGGNSPLH
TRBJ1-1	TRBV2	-	ASSEAWLSGTEAF
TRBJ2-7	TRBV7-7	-	ASSSRARTKVYEQY
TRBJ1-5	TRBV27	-	ASSLSSTSNQPQH
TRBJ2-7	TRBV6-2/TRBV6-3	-	ASSYSSSPNEQY
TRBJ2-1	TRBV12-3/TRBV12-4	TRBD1	ASSLDRGNEQF
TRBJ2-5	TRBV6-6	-	ASRGAGETQY
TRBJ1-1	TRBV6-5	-	ASSYSSGPFEAF
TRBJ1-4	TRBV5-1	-	ASSSRGTTNEKLF
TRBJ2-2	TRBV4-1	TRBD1	ASSHWTGTGELF